This TCR beta chain emerged from a study of cytomegalovirus exposure and HLA in healthy donors. The PCR made use of 60 Vbeta and 13 Jbeta primers. TCRdb keeps only in-frame clones here, not all; method: immunoSEQ multiplex PCR. The data include about 200,000 clones; the top ten clones carry more than 0.95%. Trimming took 6 bases from V and 10 from J, leaving 25 bases between them. The CDR3 is made up of 16 amino acids. CDR1 is MDHEN and CDR2 is SYDVKM in the germline V gene. V is TRBV28 and J is TRBJ2-1; maybe TRBD2 (6 bases). The sample taken for sequencing was PBMCs. The clonotype was recovered from a girl under 10 years old in good health and CMV-seropositive. For the CDR3, the DNA is TGTGCCAGCAGGCCCCCCACGGGACTCGGGATTGGGGAGCAGTTCTTC. This encodes CASRPPTGLGIGEQFF. Looking up the rest from reference TRBV28 and TRBJ2-1 gives the full variable domain: DVKVTQSSRYLVKRTGEKVFLECVQDMDHENMFWYRQDPGLGLRLIYFSYDVKMKEKGDIPEGYSVSREKKERFSLILESASTNQTSMYLCASRPPTGLGIGEQFFGPGTRLTVL.